These T cell receptor beta chains were read from a single sample in a study of shared clonotypes between healthy human individuals. Some clones are missing from TCRdb's copy, which holds only in-frame ones; the method was immunoSEQ multiplex PCR. This sample has hundreds of thousands of clones, with 95% to 97% found just once. Sequencing was performed on naive CD4+ T cells sorted from blood. The receptor source for this set is a woman aged 30 to 39 in good health. The CDR3 runs from the conserved cysteine through the conserved F or W. The D gene is left open where the match is weak. The size of a clone is reported for some rows only, either as once, few or many, or as a class for expanded clones.

clone_size	j_call	v_call	d_call	cdr3_aa	cdr3_nt
.	TRBJ1-1	TRBV30	.	CAWREQGNTEAFF	TGTGCCTGGAGAGAACAGGGGAACACTGAAGCTTTCTTT
.	TRBJ1-3	TRBV19	.	CASSIRDYSGNTIYF	TGTGCCAGTAGTATCAGGGACTACTCTGGAAACACCATATATTTT
once	TRBJ1-1	TRBV19	TRBD1	CASSSTGGAATEAFF	TGTGCCAGTAGTTCGACAGGGGGAGCGGCCACTGAAGCTTTCTTT
.	TRBJ2-4	TRBV28	.	CASREKSLLAKNIQYF	TGTGCCAGCAGAGAAAAGAGCCTTCTGGCCAAAAACATTCAGTACTTC
.	TRBJ2-3	TRBV7-6	TRBD2	CASSRGLAGPTDTQYF	TGTGCCAGCAGCCGCGGACTAGCGGGACCCACAGATACGCAGTATTTT
few	TRBJ2-7	TRBV7-9	.	CASSPYEQYF	TGTGCCAGCAGCCCCTACGAGCAGTACTTC
.	TRBJ1-2	TRBV10-3	.	CAISGHGTSGHGYTF	TGTGCCATCAGTGGTCACGGGACTTCGGGTCATGGCTACACCTTC
.	TRBJ2-2	TRBV2	.	CASGTSRGPLPNTGELFF	TGTGCCAGCGGAACAAGTCGGGGACCCCTTCCTAACACCGGGGAGCTGTTTTTT
.	TRBJ2-5	TRBV5-1	TRBD2	CASSFGLAVKETQYF	TGCGCCAGCAGCTTCGGTCTAGCGGTCAAAGAGACCCAGTACTTC
.	TRBJ1-5	TRBV28	.	CASRGGLLAQHF	TGTGCCAGCAGAGGAGGGCTGCTCGCCCAGCATTTT
.	TRBJ1-4	TRBV28	.	CASSLTTLLNEKLFF	TGTGCCAGCAGTTTGACCACCCTCCTTAATGAAAAACTGTTTTTT
once	TRBJ2-3	TRBV4-1	TRBD2	CASSQPLAGGRLGTDTQYF	TGCGCCAGCAGCCAGCCTCTAGCGGGAGGGCGATTGGGCACAGATACGCAGTATTTT
.	TRBJ2-7	TRBV7-3	.	CAAEPCPFSYEQYF	TGTGCCGCCGAACCGTGTCCATTTTCCTACGAGCAGTACTTC
few	TRBJ1-5	TRBV11-2	TRBD1	CASSLDRNQPQHF	TGTGCCAGCAGCCTGGACAGGAATCAGCCCCAGCATTTT
.	TRBJ2-1	TRBV7-8	.	CASNHGGNEQFF	TGTGCCAGCAACCATGGGGGCAATGAGCAGTTCTTC
.	TRBJ2-7	TRBV4-1	TRBD1	CASSQGTGATYEQYF	TGCGCCAGCAGCCAAGGGACAGGGGCCACCTACGAGCAGTACTTC
.	TRBJ1-5	TRBV28	.	CASSIWGGPGQPQHF	TGTGCCAGCAGCATTTGGGGGGGCCCGGGCCAGCCCCAGCATTTT
.	TRBJ2-2	TRBV28	.	CASSPLIGELFF	TGTGCCAGCAGTCCCCTCATCGGGGAGCTGTTTTTT
.	TRBJ2-1	TRBV19	.	CATTGSLSYNEQFF	TGTGCCACAACGGGCAGCCTCTCATACAATGAGCAGTTCTTC
once	TRBJ2-6	TRBV18	.	CASSPRAGSQGIVLTF	TGTGCCAGCTCACCACGTGCGGGCTCCCAGGGGATCGTCCTGACTTTC
.	TRBJ2-5	TRBV2	.	CASCFQGATGETQYF	TGTGCCAGCTGCTTCCAGGGAGCGACGGGGGAGACCCAGTACTTC
.	TRBJ1-1	TRBV7-2	.	CASSLAGANTEAFF	TGTGCCAGCAGCTTGGCAGGGGCGAACACTGAAGCTTTCTTT
.	TRBJ2-7	TRBV5-1	.	CASSLYEVHEQYF	TGCGCCAGCAGCTTGTATGAGGTTCACGAGCAGTACTTC
.	TRBJ2-5	TRBV28	.	CASSLDVGRETQYF	TGTGCCAGCAGTTTAGATGTGGGTAGGGAGACCCAGTACTTC
.	TRBJ1-5	TRBV30	.	CAWQRYSNQPQHF	TGTGCCTGGCAACGATATAGCAATCAGCCCCAGCATTTT
.	TRBJ2-4	TRBV6-1	TRBD1	CASAGWTGGLNIQYF	TGTGCCAGCGCGGGGTGGACAGGGGGCTTAAACATTCAGTACTTC
.	TRBJ1-2	TRBV6-1	.	CASTERGTYGYTF	TGTGCCAGCACTGAACGGGGAACCTATGGCTACACCTTC
.	TRBJ1-5	TRBV27	TRBD1	CASSRTGRGGNQPQHF	TGTGCCAGCAGCAGGACAGGGAGGGGTGGCAATCAGCCCCAGCATTTT
.	TRBJ1-3	TRBV5-3	.	CARSFWDTYSGNTIYF	TGTGCCAGAAGCTTTTGGGACACCTACTCTGGAAACACCATATATTTT
.	TRBJ2-7	TRBV27	TRBD1	CASSPRTGGTYEQYF	TGTGCCAGCAGTCCACGGACAGGGGGGACCTACGAGCAGTACTTC
.	TRBJ2-3	TRBV6-5	.	CASSPGSKSDTQYF	TGTGCCAGCAGCCCGGGTAGTAAATCAGATACGCAGTATTTT
.	TRBJ1-1	TRBV27	.	CASSRLGTPVNTEAFF	TGTGCCAGCAGTAGACTGGGGACACCGGTTAACACTGAAGCTTTCTTT
.	TRBJ2-7	TRBV28	TRBD1	CASQAGGTSYEQYF	TGTGCCAGCCAAGCAGGGGGCACATCCTACGAGCAGTACTTC
.	TRBJ2-7	TRBV9	.	CASSEQGREQYF	TGTGCCAGCAGCGAACAGGGTAGAGAGCAGTACTTC
.	TRBJ2-1	TRBV11-2	.	CASSLTRERVNEQFF	TGTGCCAGCAGCTTAACCCGGGAGAGGGTTAATGAGCAGTTCTTC
.	TRBJ2-7	TRBV28	.	CATSVETGTGEQYF	TGTGCCACCTCGGTTGAGACAGGGACTGGAGAGCAGTACTTC
.	TRBJ1-2	TRBV4-1	TRBD1	CASSQPGQSSYGYTF	TGCGCCAGCAGCCAACCGGGACAGTCTTCCTATGGCTACACCTTC
.	TRBJ2-1	TRBV5-6	TRBD1	CASSTTGGVQFF	TGTGCCAGCAGCACCACAGGGGGCGTCCAGTTCTTC
few	TRBJ1-1	TRBV4-2	.	CASTTLKGTAFF	TGTGCCAGCACCACACTTAAGGGGACAGCTTTCTTT
.	TRBJ1-2	TRBV10-3	.	CAISLGLANYGYTF	TGTGCCATCTCGTTGGGTTTAGCTAACTATGGCTACACCTTC
.	TRBJ1-5	TRBV28	.	CASSLGAGTQPQHF	TGTGCCAGCAGTTTAGGCGCAGGGACTCAGCCCCAGCATTTT
.	TRBJ2-7	TRBV7-9	TRBD2	CASSLPSGTYNYEQYF	TGTGCCAGCAGCTTACCTAGCGGGACTTATAACTACGAGCAGTACTTC
.	TRBJ2-7	TRBV25-1	TRBD2	CASQSENAGGEQYF	TGTGCCAGCCAAAGCGAGAATGCGGGGGGGGAGCAGTACTTC
.	TRBJ2-6	TRBV4-1	TRBD1	CASSQDGSDRGKPGANVLTF	TGCGCCAGCAGCCAAGATGGATCCGACAGGGGGAAGCCTGGGGCCAACGTCCTGACTTTC
.	TRBJ2-2	TRBV13	TRBD2	CASSLGLAGGIGELFF	TGTGCCAGCAGTCTAGGACTAGCGGGAGGTATCGGGGAGCTGTTTTTT
.	TRBJ2-7	TRBV25-1	.	CASSEPFNYEQYF	TGTGCCAGCAGTGAGCCCTTCAACTACGAGCAGTACTTC
.	TRBJ2-7	TRBV28	.	CASSLGSEQRNRYEQYF	TGTGCCAGCAGTTTAGGGTCCGAACAGCGGAACAGGTACGAGCAGTACTTC
.	TRBJ2-3	TRBV7-3	.	CASSLMGSRDTQYF	TGTGCCAGCAGCTTAATGGGGTCCAGGGATACGCAGTATTTT
.	TRBJ2-6	TRBV5-8	.	CASSSGGGQEYGANVLTF	TGTGCCAGCAGCTCGGGTGGGGGGCAAGAGTACGGGGCCAACGTCCTGACTTTC
.	TRBJ2-2	TRBV6-1	TRBD2	CASSDGGWNTGELFF	TGTGCCAGCAGTGACGGGGGGTGGAACACCGGGGAGCTGTTTTTT
few	TRBJ1-1	TRBV6-5	TRBD1	CASSYGQGATEAFF	TGTGCCAGCAGTTACGGACAGGGGGCCACTGAAGCTTTCTTT